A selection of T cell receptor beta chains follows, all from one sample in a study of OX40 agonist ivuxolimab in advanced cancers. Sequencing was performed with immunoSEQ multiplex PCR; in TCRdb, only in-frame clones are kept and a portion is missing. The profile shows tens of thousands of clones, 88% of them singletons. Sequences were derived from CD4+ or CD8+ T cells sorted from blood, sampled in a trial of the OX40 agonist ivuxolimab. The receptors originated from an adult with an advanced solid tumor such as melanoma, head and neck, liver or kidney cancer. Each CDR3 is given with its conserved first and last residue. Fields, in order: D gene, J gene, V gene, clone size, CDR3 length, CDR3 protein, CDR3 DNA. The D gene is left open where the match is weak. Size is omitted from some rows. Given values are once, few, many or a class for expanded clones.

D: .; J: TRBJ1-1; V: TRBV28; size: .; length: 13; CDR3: CASSPQGDTEAFF; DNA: TGTGCCAGCAGCCCGCAGGGAGACACTGAAGCTTTCTTT
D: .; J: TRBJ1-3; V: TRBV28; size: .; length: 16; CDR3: CASSLSAGPSGNTIYF; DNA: TGTGCCAGCAGTTTATCCGCAGGCCCCTCTGGAAACACCATATATTTT
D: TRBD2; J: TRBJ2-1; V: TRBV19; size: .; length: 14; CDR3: CATRRSGIYNEQFF; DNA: TGTGCCACCCGACGTAGCGGGATCTACAATGAGCAGTTCTTC
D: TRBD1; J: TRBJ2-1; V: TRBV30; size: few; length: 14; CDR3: CAWSEEGRDREQFF; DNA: TGTGCCTGGAGTGAGGAAGGTAGGGACAGGGAGCAGTTCTTC
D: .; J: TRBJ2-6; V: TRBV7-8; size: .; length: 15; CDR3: CASSPPVGGANVLTF; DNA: TGTGCCAGCAGCCCCCCCGTTGGGGGGGCCAACGTCCTGACTTTC
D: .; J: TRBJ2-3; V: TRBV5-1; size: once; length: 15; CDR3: CASSFSEGLTDTQYF; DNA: TGCGCCAGCAGCTTTAGTGAGGGGCTCACAGATACGCAGTATTTT
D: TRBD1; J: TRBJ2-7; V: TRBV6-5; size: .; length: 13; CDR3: CASSRDRPYEQYF; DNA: TGTGCCAGCAGCCGGGACAGGCCTTACGAGCAGTACTTC
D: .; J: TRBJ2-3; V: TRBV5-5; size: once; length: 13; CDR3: CASSLSGTDTQYF; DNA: TGTGCCAGCAGCTTGAGTGGCACAGATACGCAGTATTTT
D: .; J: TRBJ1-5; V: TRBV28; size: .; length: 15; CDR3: CASSGRQANNQPQHF; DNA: TGTGCCAGCAGCGGGAGACAGGCCAACAATCAGCCCCAGCATTTT
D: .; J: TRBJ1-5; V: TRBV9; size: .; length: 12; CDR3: CASSGEVRPQHF; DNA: TGTGCCAGCAGCGGAGAGGTGAGGCCCCAGCATTTT
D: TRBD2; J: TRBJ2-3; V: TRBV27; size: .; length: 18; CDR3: CASSHGLAGGPATDTQYF; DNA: TGTGCCAGCAGTCACGGACTAGCGGGAGGGCCAGCCACAGATACGCAGTATTTT
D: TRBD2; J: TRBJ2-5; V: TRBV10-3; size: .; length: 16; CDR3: CAISESGLAAKETQYF; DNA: TGTGCCATCAGTGAGTCGGGACTAGCGGCCAAAGAGACCCAGTACTTC
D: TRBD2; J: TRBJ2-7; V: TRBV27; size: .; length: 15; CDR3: CASSALSAGASEQYF; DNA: TGTGCCAGCAGTGCCCTCTCAGCGGGGGCCTCCGAGCAGTACTTC
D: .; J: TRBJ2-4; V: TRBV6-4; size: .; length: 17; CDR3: CASSDNRGGSPKNIQYF; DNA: TGTGCCAGCAGTGATAATAGAGGGGGGTCACCCAAAAACATTCAGTACTTC
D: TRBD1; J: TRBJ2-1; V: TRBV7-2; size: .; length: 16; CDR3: CASSLSGTDTYNEQFF; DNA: TGTGCCAGCAGCCTATCCGGGACAGATACATACAATGAGCAGTTCTTC
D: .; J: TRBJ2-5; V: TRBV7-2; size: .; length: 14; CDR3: CASSPPGVQETQYF; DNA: TGTGCCAGCAGCCCACCGGGAGTCCAAGAGACCCAGTACTTC
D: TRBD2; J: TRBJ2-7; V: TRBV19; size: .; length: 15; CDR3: CASSIRAGDNYEQYF; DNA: TGTGCCAGTAGTATTAGAGCGGGGGACAACTACGAGCAGTACTTC
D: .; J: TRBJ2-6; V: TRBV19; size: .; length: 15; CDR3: CASSPQPSGANVLTF; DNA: TGTGCCAGTAGTCCCCAACCATCTGGGGCCAACGTCCTGACTTTC
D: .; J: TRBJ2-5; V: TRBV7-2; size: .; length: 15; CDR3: CASSLYRNRQETQYF; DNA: TGTGCCAGCAGCTTATATAGGAACAGGCAAGAGACCCAGTACTTC
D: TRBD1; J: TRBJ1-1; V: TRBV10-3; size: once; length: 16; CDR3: CAISDWTGGAITEAFF; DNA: TGTGCCATCAGTGACTGGACAGGGGGCGCGATAACTGAAGCTTTCTTT
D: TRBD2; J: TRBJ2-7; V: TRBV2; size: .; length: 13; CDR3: CASSRGLAGEQYF; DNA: TGTGCCAGCAGTAGGGGACTAGCGGGCGAGCAGTACTTC
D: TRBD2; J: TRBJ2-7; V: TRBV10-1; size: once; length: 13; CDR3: CASSVPGGVEQYF; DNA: TGCGCCAGCAGTGTCCCGGGGGGGGTGGAGCAGTACTTC
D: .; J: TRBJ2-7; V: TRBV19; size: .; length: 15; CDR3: CASSTPGLFSYEQYF; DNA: TGTGCCAGTAGTACCCCCGGACTTTTCTCCTACGAGCAGTACTTC
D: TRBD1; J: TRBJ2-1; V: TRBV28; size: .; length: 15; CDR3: CASSTTGGAGNEQFF; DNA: TGTGCCAGCAGCACTACAGGGGGCGCAGGGAATGAGCAGTTCTTC
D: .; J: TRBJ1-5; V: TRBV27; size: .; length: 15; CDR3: CASSPRGRSNQPQHF; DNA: TGTGCCAGCAGCCCCAGGGGTAGGAGCAATCAGCCCCAGCATTTT
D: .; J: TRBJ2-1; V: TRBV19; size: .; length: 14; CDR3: CASSIRLEGSEQFF; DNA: TGTGCCAGTAGTATCCGGCTAGAGGGGAGTGAGCAGTTCTTC
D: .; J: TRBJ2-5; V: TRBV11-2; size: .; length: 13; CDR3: CASNRQRSETQYF; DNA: TGTGCCAGCAACAGACAGCGCTCCGAGACCCAGTACTTC
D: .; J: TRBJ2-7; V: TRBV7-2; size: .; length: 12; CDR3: CASSLGPVELNF; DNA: TGTGCCAGCAGCTTAGGACCCGTGGAATTGAACTTC
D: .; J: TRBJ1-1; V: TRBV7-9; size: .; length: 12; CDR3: CASSLGTTEAFF; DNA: TGTGCCAGCAGCTTGGGGACCACTGAAGCTTTCTTT
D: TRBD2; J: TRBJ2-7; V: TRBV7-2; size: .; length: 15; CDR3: CASSFPGLAGNEQYF; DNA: TGTGCCAGCAGCTTCCCCGGACTAGCGGGGAACGAGCAGTACTTC
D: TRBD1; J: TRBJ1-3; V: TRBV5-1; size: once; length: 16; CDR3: CASSPTTGSAGNTIYF; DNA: TGCGCCAGCAGCCCCACGACAGGGTCGGCTGGAAACACCATATATTTT
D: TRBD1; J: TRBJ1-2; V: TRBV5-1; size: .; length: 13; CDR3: CASSDGTGGGYTF; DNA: TGCGCCAGCAGCGACGGGACAGGCGGCGGCTACACCTTC
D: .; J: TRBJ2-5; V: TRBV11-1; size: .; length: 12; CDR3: CASSFHEETQYF; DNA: TGTGCCAGCAGCTTTCACGAAGAGACCCAGTACTTC
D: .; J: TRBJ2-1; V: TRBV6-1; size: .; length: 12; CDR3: CASSLQGNEQFF; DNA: TGTGCCAGCAGTCTTCAGGGCAATGAGCAGTTCTTC
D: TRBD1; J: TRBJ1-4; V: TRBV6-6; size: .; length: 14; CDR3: CASKRQGFDEKLFF; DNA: TGTGCCAGCAAGAGACAGGGATTCGATGAAAAACTGTTTTTT
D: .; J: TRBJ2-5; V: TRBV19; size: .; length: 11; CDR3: CASSKAETQYF; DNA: TGTGCCAGTAGTAAGGCGGAGACCCAGTACTTC
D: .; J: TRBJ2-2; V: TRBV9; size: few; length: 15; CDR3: CASSPTSSAEGELFF; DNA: TGTGCCAGCAGCCCGACTAGTAGTGCAGAGGGGGAGCTGTTTTTT
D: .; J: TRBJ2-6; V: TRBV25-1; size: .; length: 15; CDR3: CASILCHSGANVLTF; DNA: TGTGCCAGCATCCTCTGCCACTCTGGGGCCAACGTCCTGACTTTC
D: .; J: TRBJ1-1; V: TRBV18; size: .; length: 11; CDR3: CASSLYAEAFF; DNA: TGTGCCAGCTCACTCTATGCTGAAGCTTTCTTT
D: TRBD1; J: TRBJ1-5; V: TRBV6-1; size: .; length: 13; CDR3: CASSVDRDQPQHF; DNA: TGTGCCAGCAGTGTGGACAGGGATCAGCCCCAGCATTTT
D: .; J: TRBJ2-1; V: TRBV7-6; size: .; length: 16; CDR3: CASSLALAGKGNEQFF; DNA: TGTGCCAGCAGCTTAGCGTTGGCGGGAAAAGGCAATGAGCAGTTCTTC
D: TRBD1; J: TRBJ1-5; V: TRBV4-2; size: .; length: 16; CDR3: CASSQGDSYSNQPQHF; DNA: TGTGCCAGCAGCCAAGGGGACAGCTATAGCAATCAGCCCCAGCATTTT
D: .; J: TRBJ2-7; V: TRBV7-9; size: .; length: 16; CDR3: CASSRVLGGTPYEQYF; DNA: TGTGCCAGCAGCCGAGTCCTAGGGGGGACCCCCTACGAGCAGTACTTC
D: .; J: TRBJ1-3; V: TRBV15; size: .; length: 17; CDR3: CATSTGFVRPSGNTIYF; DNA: TGTGCCACCAGCACCGGCTTTGTTAGGCCCTCTGGAAACACCATATATTTT
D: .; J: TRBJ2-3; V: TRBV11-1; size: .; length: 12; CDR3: CASRSWGDTQYF; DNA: TGTGCCAGCAGGTCATGGGGGGATACGCAGTATTTT
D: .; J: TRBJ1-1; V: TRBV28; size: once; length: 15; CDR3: CASDELQGGRTEAFF; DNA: TGTGCCAGCGACGAATTACAGGGAGGTCGCACTGAAGCTTTCTTT
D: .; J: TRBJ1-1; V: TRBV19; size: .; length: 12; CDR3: CASSMFNRDAFF; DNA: TGTGCCAGTAGTATGTTCAACAGGGACGCTTTCTTT
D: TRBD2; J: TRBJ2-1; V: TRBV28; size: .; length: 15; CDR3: CASSPLAGGPNEQFF; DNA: TGTGCCAGCAGTCCCCTGGCGGGAGGTCCCAATGAGCAGTTCTTC
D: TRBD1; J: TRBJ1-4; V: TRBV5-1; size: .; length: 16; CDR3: CASSDQGDETNEKLFF; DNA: TGCGCCAGCAGCGATCAGGGGGACGAAACTAATGAAAAACTGTTTTTT
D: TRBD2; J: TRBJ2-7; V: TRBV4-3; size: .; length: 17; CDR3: CASSPGLAGGATYEQYF; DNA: TGCGCCAGCAGCCCCGGACTAGCGGGAGGTGCCACCTACGAGCAGTACTTC
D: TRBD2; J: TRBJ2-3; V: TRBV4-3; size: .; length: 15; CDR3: CASSQTSGTSDTQYF; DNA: TGCGCCAGCAGCCAGACTAGCGGAACGTCAGATACGCAGTATTTT
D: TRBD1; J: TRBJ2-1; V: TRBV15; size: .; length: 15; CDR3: CATSRGGQGVNEQFF; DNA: TGTGCCACCAGCAGAGGGGGACAGGGAGTCAATGAGCAGTTCTTC
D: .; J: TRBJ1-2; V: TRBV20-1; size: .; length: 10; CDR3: CSARDRGYTF; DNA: TGCAGTGCTAGGGACCGTGGCTACACCTTC
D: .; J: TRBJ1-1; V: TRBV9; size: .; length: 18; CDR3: CASSVAGGGLGVNTEAFF; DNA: TGTGCCAGCAGCGTGGCCGGCGGGGGCCTCGGGGTGAACACTGAAGCTTTCTTT